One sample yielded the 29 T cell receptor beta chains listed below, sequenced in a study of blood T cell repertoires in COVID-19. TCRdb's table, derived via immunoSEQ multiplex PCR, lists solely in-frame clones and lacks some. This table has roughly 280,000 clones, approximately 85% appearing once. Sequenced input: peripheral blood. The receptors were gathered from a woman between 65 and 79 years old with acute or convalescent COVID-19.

CDR3 sequence reads: CASSLVPGQGDGYTF. The CDR3 nucleotides are TGCGCCAGCAGCTTGGTCCCGGGACAGGGAGACGGCTACACCTTC. V gene TRBV5-1 combines with J gene TRBJ1-2, with 9 bases lining up with TRBD1. This CDR3 spans 15 amino acids. CDR1 SGHRS and CDR2 YFSETQ come from the germline V gene. Germline trimming cut 0 bases from V and 8 bases from J; bases unmatched to any gene: 8.

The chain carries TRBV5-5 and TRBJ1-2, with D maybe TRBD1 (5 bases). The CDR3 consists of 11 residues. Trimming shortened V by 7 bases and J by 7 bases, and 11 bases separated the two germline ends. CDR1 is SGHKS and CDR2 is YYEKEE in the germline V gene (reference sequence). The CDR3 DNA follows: TGTGCCAGCGGGACTGAGGGTGGCTACACCTTC. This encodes CASGTEGGYTF.

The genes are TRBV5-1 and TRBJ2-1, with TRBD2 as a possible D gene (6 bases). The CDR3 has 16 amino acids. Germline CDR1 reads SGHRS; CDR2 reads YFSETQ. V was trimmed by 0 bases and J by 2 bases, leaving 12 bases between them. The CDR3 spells CASSLVAASPYNEQFF. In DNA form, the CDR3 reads TGCGCCAGCAGCTTGGTAGCGGCTAGTCCCTACAATGAGCAGTTCTTC.

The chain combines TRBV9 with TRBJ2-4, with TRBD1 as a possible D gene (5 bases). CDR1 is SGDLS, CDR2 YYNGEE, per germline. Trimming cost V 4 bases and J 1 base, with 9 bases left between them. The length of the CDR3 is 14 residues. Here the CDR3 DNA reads TGTGCCAGCAGCCCTCCAGGGGCCAAAAACATTCAGTACTTC. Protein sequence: CASSPPGAKNIQYF. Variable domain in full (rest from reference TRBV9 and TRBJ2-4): DSGVTQTPKHLITATGQRVTLRCSPRSGDLSVYWYQQSLDQGLQFLIQYYNGEERAKGNILERFSAQQFPDLHSELNLSSLELGDSALYFCASSPPGAKNIQYFGAGTRLSVL.

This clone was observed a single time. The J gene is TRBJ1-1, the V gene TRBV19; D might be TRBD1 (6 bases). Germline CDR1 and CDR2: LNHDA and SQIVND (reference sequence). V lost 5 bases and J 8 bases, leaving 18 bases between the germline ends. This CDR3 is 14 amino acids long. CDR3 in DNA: TGTGCCAGTAGTTTCTCCGGACAGATCCCCGAAGCTTTCTTT. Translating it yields CASSFSGQIPEAFF. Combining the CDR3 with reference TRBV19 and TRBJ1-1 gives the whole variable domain DGGITQSPKYLFRKEGQNVTLSCEQNLNHDAMYWYRQDPGQGLRLIYYSQIVNDFQKGDIAEGYSVSREKKESFPLTVTSAQKNPTAFYLCASSFSGQIPEAFFGQGTRLTVV.

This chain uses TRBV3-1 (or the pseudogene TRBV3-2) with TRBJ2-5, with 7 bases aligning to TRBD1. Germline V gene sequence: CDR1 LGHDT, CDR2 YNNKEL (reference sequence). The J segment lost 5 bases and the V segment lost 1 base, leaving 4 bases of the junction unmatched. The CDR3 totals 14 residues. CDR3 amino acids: CASSQAGGRETQYF. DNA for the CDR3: TGTGCCAGCAGCCAAGCAGGGGGTCGGGAGACCCAGTACTTC.

The CDR3, as DNA: TGTGCCAGCACCCCCCCGGGAATAGAGACCCAGTACTTC. Translation gives CASTPPGIETQYF. The V and J genes are TRBV6-5 and TRBJ2-5; maybe TRBD2 (5 bases). The CDR3 sequence is 13 residues long. Trimming took 7 bases from V and 4 from J, leaving 13 bases between them. Germline-derived CDR1 and CDR2 are MNHEY and SVGAGI.

Here the CDR3 reads CASSSPRGVAYNEQFF. The CDR3, as DNA: TGCGCCAGCAGCTCCCCGCGGGGAGTAGCCTACAATGAGCAGTTCTTC. The J gene is TRBJ2-1, the V gene TRBV5-1; weak D call: TRBD2 (6 bases). The germline V gene has CDR1 SGHRS and CDR2 YFSETQ. With 3 bases removed from V and 2 bases from J, the gap between germline ends came to 15 bases. This CDR3 is 16 amino acids long. Filled out from reference TRBV5-1 and TRBJ2-1, the complete variable domain reads KAGVTQTPRYLIKTRGQQVTLSCSPISGHRSVSWYQQTPGQGLQFLFEYFSETQRNKGNFPGRFSGRQFSNSRSEMNVSTLELGDSALYLCASSSPRGVAYNEQFFGPGTRLTVL.

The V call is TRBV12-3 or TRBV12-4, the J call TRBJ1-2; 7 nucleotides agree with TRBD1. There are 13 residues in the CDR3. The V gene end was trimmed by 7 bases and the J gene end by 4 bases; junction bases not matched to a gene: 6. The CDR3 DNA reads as TGTGCCAGCACCAAGACAGGGCTCTATGGCTACACCTTC. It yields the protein CASTKTGLYGYTF.

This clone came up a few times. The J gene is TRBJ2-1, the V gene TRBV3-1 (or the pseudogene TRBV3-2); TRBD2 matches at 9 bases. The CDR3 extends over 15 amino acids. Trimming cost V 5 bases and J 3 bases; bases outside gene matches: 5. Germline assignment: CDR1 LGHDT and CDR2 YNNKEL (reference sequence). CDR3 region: CASSGAGGNYNEQFF. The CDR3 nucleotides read TGTGCCAGCAGCGGCGCGGGGGGGAACTACAATGAGCAGTTCTTC.

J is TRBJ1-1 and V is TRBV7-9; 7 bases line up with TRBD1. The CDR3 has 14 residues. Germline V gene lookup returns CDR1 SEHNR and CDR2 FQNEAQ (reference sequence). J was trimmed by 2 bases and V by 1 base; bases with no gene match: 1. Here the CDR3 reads CASSLGQGNTEAFF. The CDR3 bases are TGTGCCAGCAGCTTAGGACAGGGCAACACTGAAGCTTTCTTT. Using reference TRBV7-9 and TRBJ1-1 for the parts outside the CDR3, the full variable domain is DTGVSQNPRHKITKRGQNVTFRCDPISEHNRLYWYRQTLGQGPEFLTYFQNEAQLEKSRLLSDRFSAERPKGSFSTLEIQRTEQGDSAMYLCASSLGQGNTEAFFGQGTRLTVV.

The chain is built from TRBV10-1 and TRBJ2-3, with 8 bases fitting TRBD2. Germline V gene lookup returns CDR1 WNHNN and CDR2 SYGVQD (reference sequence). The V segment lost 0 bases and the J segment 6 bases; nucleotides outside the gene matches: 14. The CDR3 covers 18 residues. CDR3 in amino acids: CASSESGGGSTSPDTQYF. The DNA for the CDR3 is TGCGCCAGCAGTGAGTCAGGCGGGGGGTCCACTTCCCCCGATACGCAGTATTTT.

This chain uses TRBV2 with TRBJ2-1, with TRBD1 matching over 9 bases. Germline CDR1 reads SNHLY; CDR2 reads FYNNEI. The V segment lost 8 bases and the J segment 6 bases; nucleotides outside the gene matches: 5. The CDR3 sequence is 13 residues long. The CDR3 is CASGTGSSNEQFF. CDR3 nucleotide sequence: TGTGCCAGCGGGACAGGGTCAAGCAATGAGCAGTTCTTC. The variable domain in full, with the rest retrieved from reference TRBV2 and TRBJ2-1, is EPEVTQTPSHQVTQMGQEVILRCVPISNHLYFYWYRQILGQKVEFLVSFYNNEISEKSEIFDDQFSVERPDGSNFTLKIRSTKLEDSAMYFCASGTGSSNEQFFGPGTRLTVL.

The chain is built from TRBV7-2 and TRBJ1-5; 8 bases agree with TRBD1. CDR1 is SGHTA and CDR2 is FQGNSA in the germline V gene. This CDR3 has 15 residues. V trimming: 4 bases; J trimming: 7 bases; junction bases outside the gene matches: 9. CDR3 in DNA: TGTGCCAGCAGCTCCCTCGACAGGGGTTACCAGCCCCAGCATTTT. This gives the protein CASSSLDRGYQPQHF.

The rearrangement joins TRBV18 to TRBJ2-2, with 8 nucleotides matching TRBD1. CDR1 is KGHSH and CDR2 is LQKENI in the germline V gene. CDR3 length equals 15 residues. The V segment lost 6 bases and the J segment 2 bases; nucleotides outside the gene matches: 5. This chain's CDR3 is CASSRQGSNTGELFF. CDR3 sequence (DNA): TGTGCCAGCTCCCGACAGGGGTCCAACACCGGGGAGCTGTTTTTT.

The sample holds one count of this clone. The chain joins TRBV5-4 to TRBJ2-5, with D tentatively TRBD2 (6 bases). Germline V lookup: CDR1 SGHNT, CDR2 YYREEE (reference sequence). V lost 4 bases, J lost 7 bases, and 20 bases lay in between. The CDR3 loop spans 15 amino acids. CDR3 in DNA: TGTGCCAGCAGCCCCCGGGGAGGTCAGGAGGGGACCCAGTACTTC. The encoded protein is CASSPRGGQEGTQYF. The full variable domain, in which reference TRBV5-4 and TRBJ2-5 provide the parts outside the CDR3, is ETGVTQSPTHLIKTRGQQVTLRCSSQSGHNTVSWYQQALGQGPQFIFQYYREEENGRGNFPPRFSGLQFPNYSSELNVNALELDDSALYLCASSPRGGQEGTQYFGPGTRLLVL.

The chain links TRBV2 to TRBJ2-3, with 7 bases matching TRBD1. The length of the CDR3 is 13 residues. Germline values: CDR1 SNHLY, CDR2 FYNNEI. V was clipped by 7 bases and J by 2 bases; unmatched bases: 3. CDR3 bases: TGTGCCAGCATACAGGGGATCACAGATACGCAGTATTTT. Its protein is CASIQGITDTQYF.

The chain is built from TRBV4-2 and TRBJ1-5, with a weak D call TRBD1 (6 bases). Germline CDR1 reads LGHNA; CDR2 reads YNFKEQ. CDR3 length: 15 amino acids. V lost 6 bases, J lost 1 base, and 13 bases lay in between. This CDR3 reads CASSTGLASNQPQHF. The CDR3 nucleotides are TGTGCCAGCAGTACAGGGTTGGCGAGCAATCAGCCCCAGCATTTT.

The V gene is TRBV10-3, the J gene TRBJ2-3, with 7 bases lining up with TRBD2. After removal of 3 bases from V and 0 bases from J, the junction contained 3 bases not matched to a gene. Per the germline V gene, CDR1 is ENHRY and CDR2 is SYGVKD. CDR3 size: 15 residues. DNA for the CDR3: TGTGCCATCAGTGATCGGGGGGTTAGCACAGATACGCAGTATTTT. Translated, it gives CAISDRGVSTDTQYF.

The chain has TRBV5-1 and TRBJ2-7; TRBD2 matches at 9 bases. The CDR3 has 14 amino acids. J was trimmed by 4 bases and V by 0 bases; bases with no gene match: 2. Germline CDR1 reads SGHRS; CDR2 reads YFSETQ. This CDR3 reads CASSLASGDYEQYF. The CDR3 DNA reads TGCGCCAGCAGCTTGGCTAGCGGGGATTACGAGCAGTACTTC.

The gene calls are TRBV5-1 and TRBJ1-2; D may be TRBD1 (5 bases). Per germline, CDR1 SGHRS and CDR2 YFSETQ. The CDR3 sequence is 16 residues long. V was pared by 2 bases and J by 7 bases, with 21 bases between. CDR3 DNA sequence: TGCGCCAGCAGCTTAGGCACCACCAGGGTTCTTAGTGGCTACACCTTC. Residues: CASSLGTTRVLSGYTF.

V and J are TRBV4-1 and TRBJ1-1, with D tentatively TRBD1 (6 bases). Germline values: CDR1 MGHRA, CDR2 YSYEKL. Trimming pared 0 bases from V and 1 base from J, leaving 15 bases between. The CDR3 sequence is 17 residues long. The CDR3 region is CASSQERGNRKNTEAFF. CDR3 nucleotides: TGCGCCAGCAGCCAAGAGAGGGGGAACCGAAAGAACACTGAAGCTTTCTTT.

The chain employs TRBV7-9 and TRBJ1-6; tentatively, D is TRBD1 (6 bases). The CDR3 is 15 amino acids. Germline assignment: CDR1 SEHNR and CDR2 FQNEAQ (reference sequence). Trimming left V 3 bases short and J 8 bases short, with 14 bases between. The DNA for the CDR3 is TGTGCCAGCAGCTTTCGAGGACAGACGTATTCACCCCTCCACTTT. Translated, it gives CASSFRGQTYSPLHF.

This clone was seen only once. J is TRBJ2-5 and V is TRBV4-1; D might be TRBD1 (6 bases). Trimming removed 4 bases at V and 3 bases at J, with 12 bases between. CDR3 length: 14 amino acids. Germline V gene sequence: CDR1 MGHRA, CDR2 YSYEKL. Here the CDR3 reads CASSPQGREETQYF. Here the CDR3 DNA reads TGCGCCAGCAGCCCTCAGGGGCGTGAAGAGACCCAGTACTTC.

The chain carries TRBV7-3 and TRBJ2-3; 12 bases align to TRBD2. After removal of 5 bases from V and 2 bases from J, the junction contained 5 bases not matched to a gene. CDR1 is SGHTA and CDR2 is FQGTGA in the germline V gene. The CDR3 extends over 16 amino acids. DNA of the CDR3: TGTGCCAGCAGCCTGTCTAGCGGGGGGGACACAGATACGCAGTATTTT. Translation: CASSLSSGGDTDTQYF.

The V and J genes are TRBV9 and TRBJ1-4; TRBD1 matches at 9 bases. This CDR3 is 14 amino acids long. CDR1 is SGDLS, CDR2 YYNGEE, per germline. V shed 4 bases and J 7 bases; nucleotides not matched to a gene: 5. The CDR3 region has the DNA TGTGCCAGCAGCCGGGGGACAGGGTTTGAAAAACTGTTTTTT. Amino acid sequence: CASSRGTGFEKLFF.

CDR3 sequence: CASRVARVEEQFF. DNA for the CDR3: TGTGCCAGCAGAGTGGCGCGGGTTGAAGAGCAGTTCTTC. V is TRBV6-5 and J is TRBJ2-1; the D gene is possibly TRBD2 (5 bases). Per germline, CDR1 MNHEY and CDR2 SVGAGI. Trimming removed 6 bases at V and 10 bases at J, with 16 bases between. The CDR3 runs to 13 residues.

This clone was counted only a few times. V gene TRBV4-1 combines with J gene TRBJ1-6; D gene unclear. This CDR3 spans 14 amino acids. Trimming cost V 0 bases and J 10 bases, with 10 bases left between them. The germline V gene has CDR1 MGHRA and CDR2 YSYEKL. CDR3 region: CASSQEGRWSPLHF. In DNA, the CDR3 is TGCGCCAGCAGCCAAGAGGGCAGATGGTCACCCCTCCACTTT.

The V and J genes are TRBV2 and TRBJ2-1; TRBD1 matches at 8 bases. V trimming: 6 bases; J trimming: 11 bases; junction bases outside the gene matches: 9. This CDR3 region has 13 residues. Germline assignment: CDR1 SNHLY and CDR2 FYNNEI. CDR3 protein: CASSATGATQQFF. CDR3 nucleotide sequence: TGTGCCAGCAGCGCGACAGGGGCTACCCAGCAGTTCTTC.